This section outlines one T cell receptor (beta chain) sequence together with its context. This sample is drawn from a study of PD-1 blockade in mismatch repair-deficient tumors. Overall study: Patients had fewer than 15 mismatch repair-deficient cancer types and were previously treated and progressing.

Assay: immunoSEQ multiplex PCR; the TCRdb copy retains only in-frame clones and omits some. The sample has some 84,000 clones; around 85% are singletons. Trimming took 0 bases from V and 0 from J; bases not matched to a gene: 1. CDR3 length: 16 residues. Germline V lookup: CDR1 KGHSH, CDR2 LQKENI. A few pembrolizumab responders had their TCRs sequenced. This TCR derives from an adult with mismatch repair-deficient cancer. The chain combines TRBV18 with TRBJ2-1, with 8 nucleotides matching TRBD1. The sample here was peripheral blood, taken 12 weeks after starting pembrolizumab. The CDR3 nucleotides read TGTGCCAGCTCACCACCGGGACAGGCCTCCTACAATGAGCAGTTCTTC. It codes for CASSPPGQASYNEQFF.